A single sample is the source of the 26 T cell receptor beta chains below, sequenced in a study of control samples from healthy donors and cancer patients. Produced via immunoSEQ multiplex PCR; TCRdb's table is partial and in-frame only. The table has 180,000 or so clones, over 85% seen once. The source material was blood. The receptors shown here come from a woman aged 55-69 years in good health.

The gene calls are TRBV4-1 and TRBJ1-2; D remains unclear. V shed 2 bases and J shed 5 bases, with 24 bases lying between them. The CDR3 is 18 amino acids. From germline, CDR1 is MGHRA and CDR2 YSYEKL. CDR3 protein: CASSQPTTAWGLKYGYTF. CDR3 coding DNA: TGCGCCAGCAGCCAACCGACGACTGCTTGGGGTCTCAAGTATGGCTACACCTTC.

The V call is TRBV3-1 (or the pseudogene TRBV3-2), the J call TRBJ1-2; possibly TRBD1 for D (5 bases). CDR1 and CDR2 from the germline V gene are LGHDT and YNNKEL (reference sequence). V shed 1 base and J shed 7 bases, with 10 bases lying between them. This CDR3 is 13 amino acids long. CDR3 amino acids: CASSQGDARGYTF. CDR3 DNA: TGTGCCAGCAGCCAAGGGGACGCACGTGGCTACACCTTC.

V is TRBV5-1 and J is TRBJ2-3; D unresolved. Deletions cut 2 bases from V and 2 bases from J, with 9 bases between. This CDR3 has 14 amino acids. CDR1 and CDR2 from the germline V gene are SGHRS and YFSETQ. The CDR3 region is CASSLLTLTDTQYF. CDR3 DNA: TGCGCCAGCAGCTTACTTACCCTCACAGATACGCAGTATTTT.

The gene calls are TRBV19 and TRBJ2-5; no clear D. Germline CDR1 and CDR2: LNHDA and SQIVND (reference sequence). V shed 3 bases and J shed 1 base, with 9 bases lying between them. The CDR3 is made up of 14 amino acids. The CDR3 protein is CASSISAVQETQYF. In DNA, the CDR3 is TGTGCCAGTAGTATTTCGGCGGTCCAAGAGACCCAGTACTTC. The full variable domain, completed using reference TRBV19 and TRBJ2-5, is DGGITQSPKYLFRKEGQNVTLSCEQNLNHDAMYWYRQDPGQGLRLIYYSQIVNDFQKGDIAEGYSVSREKKESFPLTVTSAQKNPTAFYLCASSISAVQETQYFGPGTRLLVL.

V usage is TRBV3-1 (or the pseudogene TRBV3-2) and J usage is TRBJ2-1; either TRBD1 or TRBD2 may fit D (5 bases each). The CDR3 loop spans 16 amino acids. CDR1 and CDR2 (germline): LGHDT, YNNKEL (reference sequence). V was clipped by 0 bases and J by 1 base, with 10 bases between them. CDR3: CASSQEEWGSYNEQFF. The CDR3 DNA sequence: TGTGCCAGCAGCCAAGAAGAGTGGGGGTCCTACAATGAGCAGTTCTTC.

The sample holds one count of this clone. The CDR3 loop is CASSDDRAQYTGELFF. The CDR3 DNA follows: TGTGCCAGCAGCGATGACAGGGCTCAATACACCGGGGAGCTGTTTTTT. The rearrangement uses TRBV7-2 and TRBJ2-2; TRBD1 matches at 7 bases. The ends lost 5 bases at V and 3 bases at J; junction bases unmatched: 9. The CDR3 has 16 residues. Germline CDR1 and CDR2: SGHTA and FQGNSA.

This clone was observed once. The chain uses TRBV5-4 and TRBJ1-6; no definite D call. Germline V CDR1 and CDR2: SGHNT, YYREEE (reference sequence). The CDR3 spans 15 residues. Deletions cut 5 bases from V and 8 bases from J, with 17 bases between. The CDR3 nucleotides are TGTGCCAGCAGTAGGTCTTCCGGGAGTGATTCACCCCTCCACTTT. Translated: CASSRSSGSDSPLHF.

V gene TRBV11-2 combines with J gene TRBJ1-4; D uncertain. V dropped 5 bases and J dropped 2 bases, with 9 bases sitting between them. Germline V lookup: CDR1 SGHAT, CDR2 FQNNGV. The CDR3 loop spans 14 amino acids. The CDR3 DNA reads as TGTGCCAGCAGCCGGGAGGTTACTAATGAAAAACTGTTTTTT. Its translation: CASSREVTNEKLFF.

This chain links TRBV7-9 with TRBJ2-7; D gene ambiguous. V lost 4 bases to trimming and J lost 4 bases, with 11 bases between them. The CDR3 spans 13 residues. The V gene's germline CDR1 is SEHNR and CDR2 FQNEAQ (reference sequence). The CDR3: CASSSGPFYEQYF. For the CDR3, the DNA is TGTGCCAGCAGCTCCGGGCCTTTTTACGAGCAGTACTTC.

V and J are TRBV4-1 and TRBJ1-3; 7 nucleotides agree with TRBD1. After removal of 0 bases from V and 1 base from J, the junction contained 9 bases not matched to a gene. In germline, CDR1 is MGHRA, CDR2 YSYEKL. The CDR3 runs 18 residues. The CDR3 sequence is CASSQDGSGGQSGNTIYF. The CDR3 DNA sequence: TGCGCCAGCAGCCAAGATGGGAGCGGGGGACAGTCTGGAAACACCATATATTTT.

CDR3 residues: CASSPPRDNPSHGYTF. CDR3 nucleotide sequence: TGTGCCAGCAGCCCCCCTCGGGACAACCCCTCGCATGGCTACACCTTC. The chain links TRBV11-2 to TRBJ1-2, with a tentative D call TRBD1 (6 bases). The germline V and J ends were trimmed by 5 bases and 6 bases, with 22 bases remaining between them. The CDR3 totals 16 residues. CDR1 and CDR2 from the germline V gene are SGHAT and FQNNGV. Using reference TRBV11-2 and TRBJ1-2 for the parts outside the CDR3, the full variable domain is EAGVAQSPRYKIIEKRQSVAFWCNPISGHATLYWYQQILGQGPKLLIQFQNNGVVDDSQLPKDRFSAERLKGVDSTLKIQPAKLEDSAVYLCASSPPRDNPSHGYTFGSGTRLTVV.

The J gene is TRBJ2-3, the V gene TRBV4-3; tentative D call: TRBD2 (5 bases). The CDR3 length is 15 residues. Germline lookup yields CDR1 LGHNA and CDR2 YSLEER. V lost 1 base, J lost 4 bases, and 12 bases lay in between. The CDR3 here is CASSQAARAADTQYF. The DNA of the CDR3 is TGCGCCAGCAGCCAAGCTGCGCGGGCGGCAGATACGCAGTATTTT.

This chain uses TRBV5-8 with TRBJ2-5, with 9 bases matching TRBD1. V was clipped by 2 bases and J by 5 bases; unmatched bases: 7. Per germline, CDR1 SGHTS and CDR2 YDEGEE. The CDR3 has 15 residues. The CDR3 here is CASSLWGQGMETQYF. In DNA form, the CDR3 reads TGTGCCAGCAGCTTATGGGGACAGGGTATGGAGACCCAGTACTTC.

The rearrangement links TRBV5-4 to TRBJ1-4; 10 bases align to TRBD1. This CDR3 contains 15 residues. V gave up 4 bases and J gave up 0 bases; unmatched junction bases: 0. CDR1 and CDR2 (germline): SGHNT, YYREEE (reference sequence). The CDR3 sequence is CASSGQGATNEKLFF. The CDR3 nucleotides are TGTGCCAGCAGCGGACAGGGGGCAACTAATGAAAAACTGTTTTTT.

This chain uses TRBV12-3 or TRBV12-4 with TRBJ2-1; no clear D gene. This CDR3 comprises 12 residues. V lost 7 bases to trimming and J lost 5 bases, with 9 bases between them. CDR3 loop: CASKGDHNEQFF. CDR3 sequence (DNA): TGTGCCAGCAAGGGCGACCACAATGAGCAGTTCTTC.

DNA of the CDR3: TGTGCCAGCAGAACTTCAGGGTGGGAATATGAAAAACTGTTTTTT. Translating it yields CASRTSGWEYEKLFF. This chain connects TRBV28 to TRBJ1-4; TRBD1 might be the D (5 bases). This CDR3 has 15 amino acids. Germline CDR1 is MDHEN and CDR2 is SYDVKM. The V end lost 6 bases, the J end lost 6 bases, and 17 bases lay between the germline ends.

The chain joins TRBV7-9 to TRBJ2-5; D unclear. The CDR3 has 13 residues. The V end lost 5 bases, the J end lost 10 bases, and 17 bases lay between the germline ends. CDR1 is SEHNR and CDR2 is FQNEAQ in the germline V gene (reference sequence). Written as DNA, the CDR3 is TGTGCCAGCAGCCGTGAGGCCCTGGGTGACCAGTACTTC. This codes for CASSREALGDQYF.

This clone occurred once. The CDR3 here is CASSLDQGLRGYTF. Here the CDR3 DNA reads TGTGCCAGCAGCTTGGATCAGGGTTTGCGCGGCTACACCTTC. The chain links TRBV5-6 to TRBJ1-2; possible D gene TRBD1, 5 bases. Trimming cost V 0 bases and J 8 bases, with 14 bases left between them. Per the germline V gene, CDR1 is SGHDT and CDR2 is YYEEEE. The CDR3 spans 14 residues.

This clone came up once. This sequence joins TRBV7-9 and TRBJ2-2; TRBD1 matches 7 bases. Looked up from germline, CDR1 is SEHNR and CDR2 is FQNEAQ (reference sequence). V shed 5 bases, J shed 2 bases, and the junction held 11 bases outside the gene matches. This CDR3 spans 17 amino acids. CDR3 sequence: CASSPRVWDSNTGELFF. The CDR3 DNA is TGTGCCAGCAGCCCCCGAGTCTGGGACAGCAACACCGGGGAGCTGTTTTTT. Full variable domain (remainder filled in from reference TRBV7-9 and TRBJ2-2): DTGVSQNPRHKITKRGQNVTFRCDPISEHNRLYWYRQTLGQGPEFLTYFQNEAQLEKSRLLSDRFSAERPKGSFSTLEIQRTEQGDSAMYLCASSPRVWDSNTGELFFGEGSRLTVL.

This rearrangement joins TRBV6-7 to TRBJ2-3; D is ambiguous. TRBV6-7 is annotated as an ORF whose role is uncertain. Trimming removed 7 bases from V and 0 bases from J, with 8 bases in between. This CDR3 comprises 13 residues. CDR3 protein: CASTGPSTDTQYF. The CDR3, as DNA: TGTGCCAGCACTGGTCCTAGCACAGATACGCAGTATTTT.

This clone was detected a few times. The V and J genes are TRBV4-3 and TRBJ1-6; D might be TRBD1 (6 bases). CDR1 and CDR2 (germline): LGHNA, YSLEER. Trimming shortened V by 3 bases and J by 10 bases, and 16 bases separated the two germline ends. This CDR3 has 15 amino acids. The DNA of the CDR3 is TGCGCCAGCAGCCAGACCCGGGACAACGGCTCACCCCTCCACTTT. Translating gives CASSQTRDNGSPLHF.

With regard to this clone: Within the sample, other DNA sequences also encode this same CDR3. The chain uses TRBV11-2 and TRBJ1-1; no reliable D call. The germline CDR1 and CDR2 sequences are SGHAT and FQNNGV. The CDR3 sequence is 13 residues long. Trimming took 2 bases from V and 1 from J, leaving 5 bases between them. CDR3 sequence (DNA): TGTGCCAGCAGCTTACGAGGGAACACTGAAGCTTTCTTT. Its protein product is CASSLRGNTEAFF.

The genes are TRBV6-5 and TRBJ2-7; 7 bases are shared with TRBD2. The germline V gene encodes CDR1 MNHEY and CDR2 SVGAGI. The CDR3 runs to 14 residues. The ends lost 6 bases at V and 2 bases at J; junction bases unmatched: 7. For the CDR3, the DNA is TGTGCCAGCAGCCCCATCGGGAGGCCCTACGAGCAGTACTTC. Protein: CASSPIGRPYEQYF.

The V gene is TRBV6-2 or TRBV6-3, the J gene TRBJ2-7; D may match TRBD1 or TRBD2 (5 bases each). Germline V gene data show CDR1 as MNHEY and CDR2 as SVGEGT. The CDR3 runs 12 residues. The V and J ends lost 4 bases and 7 bases respectively, with 11 bases between them. In DNA form, the CDR3 reads TGTGCCAGCAGTTTTACAGGAGGAGAGCAGTACTTC. This translates into CASSFTGGEQYF.

The J gene is TRBJ2-1, the V gene TRBV7-2; TRBD2 might be the D (5 bases). In germline, CDR1 is SGHTA, CDR2 FQGNSA. Trimming left V 2 bases short and J 5 bases short, with 10 bases between. The CDR3 has 14 residues. For the CDR3, the DNA is TGTGCCAGCAGCTTAACGGGATCTAACAATGAGCAGTTCTTC. It encodes CASSLTGSNNEQFF. Looking up the rest from reference TRBV7-2 and TRBJ2-1 gives the full variable domain: GAGVSQSPSNKVTEKGKDVELRCDPISGHTALYWYRQSLGQGLEFLIYFQGNSAPDKSGLPSDRFSAERTGGSVSTLTIQRTQQEDSAVYLCASSLTGSNNEQFFGPGTRLTVL.

The rearrangement links TRBV3-1 (or the pseudogene TRBV3-2) to TRBJ2-1; D unresolved. The germline V and J ends were trimmed by 4 bases and 4 bases, with 8 bases remaining between them. Germline loops: CDR1 LGHDT, CDR2 YNNKEL (reference sequence). This CDR3 contains 13 residues. CDR3 DNA sequence: TGTGCCAGCAGCCGTTTCTCTTACAATGAGCAGTTCTTC. Translated: CASSRFSYNEQFF.